This T cell receptor beta chain was recorded in a study of radiotherapy plus CTLA-4 blockade in lung cancer (dated by TCRdb to the late 2010s). A note on the overall study: Among the enrolled patients, approximately 18% had an objective response, and less than 40% reached disease control. Overall results and qualifications from the work: Early dynamic changes in blood T cell clones, together with increased serum interferon-beta after radiation, were reported as the strongest predictors of response. TCR clones derived from tumors expanded in peripheral blood after treatment with radiotherapy and ipilimumab.

Points on this clone: The target of this receptor is not known. Base qualities are missing; no much larger clone stands one base away.

CDR1 and CDR2 (SNHLY, FYNNEI) derive from the germline V gene. V is trimmed back by 4 bases and J by 4 bases, and the junction contains 4 bases that no gene match accounts for. Its CDR3 holds 14 amino acids, cysteine through phenylalanine. Just CDR3 DNA is preserved here, 42 bases in frame from base 1. The study tested focal radiation therapy combined with CTLA-4 blockade (ipilimumab) in patients with chemo-refractory metastatic non-small-cell lung cancer. The library was produced with the immunoSEQ multiplex PCR assay. In TCRdb, the immuneACCESS table is reduced to in-frame sequences with V and J assigned. These tables do not hold every clone; where another copy was compared, an unresolved V gene accounts for under half, and the others remain unexplained. For this sample the table gives 25,000 to 35,000 clones, of which about 70% were detected only once. 4.7% of the sample belongs to the ten largest clones.

The sequence was collected from a human donor with non-small cell lung cancer whose response to radiotherapy plus ipilimumab could not be evaluated. This receptor chain uses TRBV2 and TRBJ1-5; 7 nucleotides in the junction match TRBD1. The specimen was peripheral blood, collected from a patient treated with radiotherapy plus ipilimumab. The bases read TGTGCCAGCAGTGTACTGACAGGGAATCAGCCCCAGCATTTT. This translates into CASSVLTGNQPQHF.